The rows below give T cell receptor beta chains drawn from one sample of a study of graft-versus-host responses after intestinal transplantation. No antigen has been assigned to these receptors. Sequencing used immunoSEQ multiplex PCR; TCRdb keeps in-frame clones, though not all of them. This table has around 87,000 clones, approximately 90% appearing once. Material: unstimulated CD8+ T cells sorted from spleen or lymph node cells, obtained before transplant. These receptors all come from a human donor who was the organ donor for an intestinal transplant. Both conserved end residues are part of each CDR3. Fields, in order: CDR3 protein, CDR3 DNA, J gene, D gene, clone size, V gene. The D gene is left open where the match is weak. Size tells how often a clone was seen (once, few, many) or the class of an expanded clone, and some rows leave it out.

CDR3 protein: CASSPSRQGARTEAFF
CDR3 DNA: TGTGCCAGCTCACCATCCAGACAGGGGGCGCGTACTGAAGCTTTCTTT
J gene: TRBJ1-1
D gene: TRBD1
clone size: NA
V gene: TRBV18

CDR3 protein: CASSYTGGEQYF
CDR3 DNA: TGTGCCAGCAGTTACACAGGGGGCGAGCAGTACTTC
J gene: TRBJ2-7
D gene: TRBD1
clone size: NA
V gene: TRBV9

CDR3 protein: CASIPGHGQNSPLHF
CDR3 DNA: TGTGCCAGCATTCCCGGACATGGTCAGAATTCACCCCTCCACTTT
J gene: TRBJ1-6
D gene: NA
clone size: NA
V gene: TRBV2

CDR3 protein: CASSSRSTGTGEQYF
CDR3 DNA: TGTGCCAGCAGTTCCCGATCGACAGGGACGGGGGAGCAGTACTTC
J gene: TRBJ2-7
D gene: TRBD1
clone size: NA
V gene: TRBV27

CDR3 protein: CASSFQGGYGYTF
CDR3 DNA: TGTGCCAGCAGTTTTCAGGGGGGTTACGGCTACACCTTC
J gene: TRBJ1-2
D gene: TRBD1
clone size: NA
V gene: TRBV27

CDR3 protein: CASSQEDSPNTQYF
CDR3 DNA: TGCGCCAGCAGCCAAGAGGACAGTCCAAATACGCAGTATTTT
J gene: TRBJ2-3
D gene: NA
clone size: NA
V gene: TRBV4-3

CDR3 protein: CASSQEPGQGAGLCF
CDR3 DNA: TGCGCCAGCAGCCAAGAGCCCGGGCAGGGGGCTGGCCTTTGCTTC
J gene: TRBJ1-2
D gene: TRBD1
clone size: NA
V gene: TRBV4-3

CDR3 protein: CASSLSRGLYEQYF
CDR3 DNA: TGTGCCAGCAGTTTATCGAGGGGGCTCTACGAGCAGTACTTC
J gene: TRBJ2-7
D gene: TRBD1
clone size: NA
V gene: TRBV27

CDR3 protein: CAAYLGTGAYEQYF
CDR3 DNA: TGTGCCGCATATCTCGGGACAGGAGCTTACGAGCAGTACTTC
J gene: TRBJ2-7
D gene: TRBD1
clone size: NA
V gene: TRBV6-1

CDR3 protein: CTSSQDRSGGPYEQYF
CDR3 DNA: TGCACCAGCAGCCAAGATAGGAGCGGGGGGCCGTACGAGCAGTACTTC
J gene: TRBJ2-7
D gene: NA
clone size: NA
V gene: TRBV1

CDR3 protein: CASSYSADSYEQYF
CDR3 DNA: TGTGCCAGCAGTTACTCGGCGGACTCCTACGAGCAGTACTTC
J gene: TRBJ2-7
D gene: NA
clone size: NA
V gene: TRBV6-5

CDR3 protein: CSGDRHYEAFF
CDR3 DNA: TGCAGTGGGGACAGGCACTATGAAGCTTTCTTT
J gene: TRBJ1-1
D gene: TRBD1
clone size: NA
V gene: TRBV20-1

CDR3 protein: CASSLKISLSGNTIYF
CDR3 DNA: TGTGCCAGCAGTCTAAAGATAAGCCTCTCTGGAAACACCATATATTTT
J gene: TRBJ1-3
D gene: NA
clone size: few
V gene: TRBV28

CDR3 protein: CASSVDPAGPEQYF
CDR3 DNA: TGTGCCAGCAGCGTAGACCCCGCGGGGCCCGAGCAGTACTTC
J gene: TRBJ2-7
D gene: NA
clone size: NA
V gene: TRBV9

CDR3 protein: CACGGPNEQYF
CDR3 DNA: TGTGCCTGCGGAGGGCCTAACGAGCAGTACTTC
J gene: TRBJ2-7
D gene: NA
clone size: NA
V gene: TRBV7-6

CDR3 protein: CASSPPPGQGTGANVLTF
CDR3 DNA: TGTGCCAGCAGTCCGCCCCCGGGACAGGGCACCGGGGCCAACGTCCTGACTTTC
J gene: TRBJ2-6
D gene: TRBD1
clone size: NA
V gene: TRBV28

CDR3 protein: CASSLQGDNSPLHF
CDR3 DNA: TGTGCCAGCAGTTTACAGGGGGATAATTCACCCCTCCACTTT
J gene: TRBJ1-6
D gene: TRBD1
clone size: NA
V gene: TRBV27

CDR3 protein: CASSLQGGYEQYF
CDR3 DNA: TGTGCCAGCAGTTTGCAGGGGGGATACGAGCAGTACTTC
J gene: TRBJ2-7
D gene: NA
clone size: NA
V gene: TRBV27

CDR3 protein: CASSPETGGIIFDEQFF
CDR3 DNA: TGTGCCAGCAGCCCTGAGACAGGGGGGATTATTTTTGATGAGCAGTTCTTC
J gene: TRBJ2-1
D gene: TRBD1
clone size: NA
V gene: TRBV7-2

CDR3 protein: CASSYSTGMNTEAFF
CDR3 DNA: TGTGCCAGCAGCTACAGTACAGGTATGAACACTGAAGCTTTCTTT
J gene: TRBJ1-1
D gene: NA
clone size: NA
V gene: TRBV7-2

CDR3 protein: CASSQWGQGYEQYF
CDR3 DNA: TGTGCCAGCAGCCAGTGGGGACAGGGCTACGAGCAGTACTTC
J gene: TRBJ2-7
D gene: TRBD1
clone size: NA
V gene: TRBV13

CDR3 protein: CASRTGVGTGELFF
CDR3 DNA: TGTGCCAGCAGGACAGGGGTGGGTACCGGGGAGCTGTTTTTT
J gene: TRBJ2-2
D gene: TRBD1
clone size: NA
V gene: TRBV9

CDR3 protein: CASSPVPGPSYEQYF
CDR3 DNA: TGCGCCAGCAGCCCAGTCCCAGGCCCCTCCTACGAGCAGTACTTC
J gene: TRBJ2-7
D gene: NA
clone size: NA
V gene: TRBV4-3

CDR3 protein: CASNPGGAEAFF
CDR3 DNA: TGTGCCAGTAACCCCGGGGGGGCTGAAGCTTTCTTT
J gene: TRBJ1-1
D gene: NA
clone size: NA
V gene: TRBV19

CDR3 protein: CASSQDPGQRTEAFF
CDR3 DNA: TGCGCCAGCAGCCAAGACCCCGGACAGCGAACTGAAGCTTTCTTT
J gene: TRBJ1-1
D gene: NA
clone size: NA
V gene: TRBV4-1

CDR3 protein: CASSLVAGHPGGELFF
CDR3 DNA: TGTGCCAGCAGTTTGGTGGCGGGGCACCCTGGCGGGGAGCTGTTTTTT
J gene: TRBJ2-2
D gene: NA
clone size: NA
V gene: TRBV27

CDR3 protein: CASSPWTGGDGYTF
CDR3 DNA: TGTGCCAGCAGCCCTTGGACAGGGGGTGACGGCTACACCTTC
J gene: TRBJ1-2
D gene: TRBD1
clone size: once
V gene: TRBV27

CDR3 protein: CASSQEASGGWGEQFF
CDR3 DNA: TGCGCCAGCAGCCAAGAGGCTAGCGGGGGGTGGGGTGAGCAGTTCTTC
J gene: TRBJ2-1
D gene: TRBD2
clone size: NA
V gene: TRBV4-3

CDR3 protein: CASDGAGGPLYGYTF
CDR3 DNA: TGTGCCAGCGATGGGGCAGGGGGCCCGTTATATGGCTACACCTTC
J gene: TRBJ1-2
D gene: TRBD1
clone size: NA
V gene: TRBV2

CDR3 protein: CASSEGTGFYQETQYF
CDR3 DNA: TGTGCCAGCAGCGAGGGGACAGGGTTTTACCAAGAGACCCAGTACTTC
J gene: TRBJ2-5
D gene: TRBD1
clone size: NA
V gene: TRBV2

CDR3 protein: CASSQDSGEGSETQYF
CDR3 DNA: TGTGCCAGCAGCCAAGATTCGGGGGAAGGTTCGGAGACCCAGTACTTC
J gene: TRBJ2-5
D gene: NA
clone size: once
V gene: TRBV4-2

CDR3 protein: CASSLRGALYEQYF
CDR3 DNA: TGTGCCAGCAGCTTACGTGGGGCTCTATACGAGCAGTACTTC
J gene: TRBJ2-7
D gene: NA
clone size: NA
V gene: TRBV5-6

CDR3 protein: CASSMGQGNSPLHF
CDR3 DNA: TGTGCCAGTAGTATGGGTCAGGGGAATTCACCCCTCCACTTT
J gene: TRBJ1-6
D gene: NA
clone size: NA
V gene: TRBV19

CDR3 protein: CASAPGTGELFF
CDR3 DNA: TGTGCCTCAGCGCCGGGGACCGGGGAGCTGTTTTTT
J gene: TRBJ2-2
D gene: NA
clone size: NA
V gene: TRBV7-3

CDR3 protein: CASSPGAVGNTIYF
CDR3 DNA: TGTGCCAGCAGTCCAGGGGCTGTTGGAAACACCATATATTTT
J gene: TRBJ1-3
D gene: NA
clone size: NA
V gene: TRBV6-5

CDR3 protein: CASSVLGRRVSLDEQFF
CDR3 DNA: TGTGCCAGCAGCGTACTTGGTCGGAGGGTTAGTTTAGATGAGCAGTTCTTC
J gene: TRBJ2-1
D gene: NA
clone size: NA
V gene: TRBV9

CDR3 protein: CASSLGGTPNQPQHF
CDR3 DNA: TGTGCCAGCAGCTTAGGCGGGACACCTAATCAGCCCCAGCATTTT
J gene: TRBJ1-5
D gene: NA
clone size: few
V gene: TRBV13

CDR3 protein: CASSFSRNTEAFF
CDR3 DNA: TGTGCCAGCAGCTTCTCCAGGAACACTGAAGCTTTCTTT
J gene: TRBJ1-1
D gene: NA
clone size: NA
V gene: TRBV5-4

CDR3 protein: CASSRPQAREQYF
CDR3 DNA: TGCGCCAGCAGCCGGCCCCAGGCTCGCGAGCAGTACTTC
J gene: TRBJ2-7
D gene: NA
clone size: NA
V gene: TRBV5-1

CDR3 protein: CASSLLGQGVTEAFF
CDR3 DNA: TGTGCCAGCAGCTTACTCGGACAGGGTGTTACTGAAGCTTTCTTT
J gene: TRBJ1-1
D gene: TRBD1
clone size: NA
V gene: TRBV7-9

CDR3 protein: CASGGGNTEAFF
CDR3 DNA: TGTGCCAGCGGGGGGGGGAACACTGAAGCTTTCTTT
J gene: TRBJ1-1
D gene: NA
clone size: NA
V gene: TRBV19

CDR3 protein: CASSKTGWIDVAFF
CDR3 DNA: TGTGCCAGCAGCAAAACGGGGTGGATCGATGTAGCTTTCTTT
J gene: TRBJ1-1
D gene: NA
clone size: few
V gene: TRBV28

CDR3 protein: CASSFPYLTDTQYF
CDR3 DNA: TGCGCCAGCAGCTTTCCCTACCTCACAGATACGCAGTATTTT
J gene: TRBJ2-3
D gene: NA
clone size: NA
V gene: TRBV5-1

CDR3 protein: CASSYSLRQLLPLVGQYF
CDR3 DNA: TGTGCCAGCAGCTATTCCCTCCGACAGCTACTACCCCTCGTTGGCCAGTACTTC
J gene: TRBJ2-5
D gene: NA
clone size: NA
V gene: TRBV5-5

CDR3 protein: CASGLGGQVRETQYF
CDR3 DNA: TGTGCTAGTGGTTTGGGAGGACAGGTCCGAGAGACCCAGTACTTC
J gene: TRBJ2-5
D gene: TRBD1
clone size: NA
V gene: TRBV12-5

CDR3 protein: CASSLNNNYGYTF
CDR3 DNA: TGTGCCAGCAGTTTAAATAATAACTATGGCTACACCTTC
J gene: TRBJ1-2
D gene: NA
clone size: NA
V gene: TRBV27

CDR3 protein: CASSPGVAVYNEQFF
CDR3 DNA: TGTGCCAGCAGCCCCGGGGTAGCGGTCTACAATGAGCAGTTCTTC
J gene: TRBJ2-1
D gene: NA
clone size: NA
V gene: TRBV7-9

CDR3 protein: CASSSSTRIYNEQFF
CDR3 DNA: TGTGCCAGCAGCTCTTCGACACGGATCTACAATGAGCAGTTCTTC
J gene: TRBJ2-1
D gene: NA
clone size: NA
V gene: TRBV5-4

CDR3 protein: CASRSGAEQYF
CDR3 DNA: TGTGCCAGCAGAAGTGGGGCCGAGCAGTACTTC
J gene: TRBJ2-7
D gene: NA
clone size: NA
V gene: TRBV6-5

CDR3 protein: CASSELGPNSVLNQPQHF
CDR3 DNA: TGTGCCAGCAGTGAATTGGGCCCGAACTCGGTTCTGAATCAGCCCCAGCATTTT
J gene: TRBJ1-5
D gene: NA
clone size: NA
V gene: TRBV6-4

CDR3 protein: CASSFRRGGGTDTQYF
CDR3 DNA: TGTGCCAGCAGTTTTAGGCGGGGGGGTGGCACAGATACGCAGTATTTT
J gene: TRBJ2-3
D gene: TRBD2
clone size: NA
V gene: TRBV28

CDR3 protein: CASSPPRDRGHEQYF
CDR3 DNA: TGTGCCAGCAGCCCACCCCGGGACAGGGGGCACGAGCAGTACTTC
J gene: TRBJ2-7
D gene: TRBD1
clone size: NA
V gene: TRBV13

CDR3 protein: CATTGGYEQYF
CDR3 DNA: TGTGCCACCACAGGGGGGTACGAGCAGTACTTC
J gene: TRBJ2-7
D gene: TRBD1
clone size: NA
V gene: TRBV2

CDR3 protein: CASGEQFF
CDR3 DNA: TGTGCCTCGGGGGAGCAGTTCTTC
J gene: TRBJ2-1
D gene: NA
clone size: NA
V gene: TRBV6-1